This section outlines one T cell receptor (beta chain) sequence together with its context. Antigen specificity is unknown. This entry comes from a study of T cells after yellow fever vaccination. Study results and caveats: The appearance of a small share of clonotypes in both CD4 and CD8 compartments was observed.

V lost 8 bases and J lost 3; bases outside the gene matches: 12. The germline gives CDR1 SEHNR, CDR2 FQNEAQ (reference sequence). CDR3 size: 16 residues. One entry per CDR3 protein, called by TCRdb with MiXCR from the 5' RACE reads. The sample contains fewer than 450,000 distinct CDR3 sequences, around a tenth of which appear only once. The source was PBMCs, collected on the day of the first yellow fever vaccination. This chain joins TRBV7-9 and TRBJ2-2, with 7 bases identical to TRBD2. This TCR was sampled from a man younger than 35 who received the YFV17D yellow fever vaccine. The CDR3 loop reads CASGSPSGTDTGELFF. The CDR3 bases are TGTGCCAGCGGCTCCCCTAGCGGTACGGACACCGGGGAGCTGTTTTTT.